This paragraph reports one T cell receptor (beta chain). Its antigen is still unknown. Per the germline V gene, CDR1 is SGHDT and CDR2 is YYEEEE. V gave up 2 bases and J gave up 4 bases, with 15 bases separating them. The CDR3 is made up of 15 amino acids. TCRdb processed the reads anew with MiXCR; each CDR3 protein has one entry. The profile shows about 400,000 distinct CDR3 sequences, approximately 35% of them singletons. These data belong to a study of T cell repertoires in cytomegalovirus infection. At the level of the study: Both a matching HLA type and CMV infection were indicated by public TCR beta signatures.

Study-level findings and limits: Predominance within the ex vivo response was attributable to HLA-C-restricted CMV-specific TCR beta clonotypes.

Sequencing used cultured PBMCs, obtained from culture after CMV antigen stimulation. The clonotype was recovered from a human donor in good health (CMV status not recorded). Some clones in this sample may be carry-over from other donors' samples. This chain connects TRBV5-6 to TRBJ1-2, with D uncertain. For the CDR3, the DNA is TGTGCCAGCAGCTTTAGCGGGGTGACAACCTATGGCTACACCTTC. Its protein is CASSFSGVTTYGYTF.